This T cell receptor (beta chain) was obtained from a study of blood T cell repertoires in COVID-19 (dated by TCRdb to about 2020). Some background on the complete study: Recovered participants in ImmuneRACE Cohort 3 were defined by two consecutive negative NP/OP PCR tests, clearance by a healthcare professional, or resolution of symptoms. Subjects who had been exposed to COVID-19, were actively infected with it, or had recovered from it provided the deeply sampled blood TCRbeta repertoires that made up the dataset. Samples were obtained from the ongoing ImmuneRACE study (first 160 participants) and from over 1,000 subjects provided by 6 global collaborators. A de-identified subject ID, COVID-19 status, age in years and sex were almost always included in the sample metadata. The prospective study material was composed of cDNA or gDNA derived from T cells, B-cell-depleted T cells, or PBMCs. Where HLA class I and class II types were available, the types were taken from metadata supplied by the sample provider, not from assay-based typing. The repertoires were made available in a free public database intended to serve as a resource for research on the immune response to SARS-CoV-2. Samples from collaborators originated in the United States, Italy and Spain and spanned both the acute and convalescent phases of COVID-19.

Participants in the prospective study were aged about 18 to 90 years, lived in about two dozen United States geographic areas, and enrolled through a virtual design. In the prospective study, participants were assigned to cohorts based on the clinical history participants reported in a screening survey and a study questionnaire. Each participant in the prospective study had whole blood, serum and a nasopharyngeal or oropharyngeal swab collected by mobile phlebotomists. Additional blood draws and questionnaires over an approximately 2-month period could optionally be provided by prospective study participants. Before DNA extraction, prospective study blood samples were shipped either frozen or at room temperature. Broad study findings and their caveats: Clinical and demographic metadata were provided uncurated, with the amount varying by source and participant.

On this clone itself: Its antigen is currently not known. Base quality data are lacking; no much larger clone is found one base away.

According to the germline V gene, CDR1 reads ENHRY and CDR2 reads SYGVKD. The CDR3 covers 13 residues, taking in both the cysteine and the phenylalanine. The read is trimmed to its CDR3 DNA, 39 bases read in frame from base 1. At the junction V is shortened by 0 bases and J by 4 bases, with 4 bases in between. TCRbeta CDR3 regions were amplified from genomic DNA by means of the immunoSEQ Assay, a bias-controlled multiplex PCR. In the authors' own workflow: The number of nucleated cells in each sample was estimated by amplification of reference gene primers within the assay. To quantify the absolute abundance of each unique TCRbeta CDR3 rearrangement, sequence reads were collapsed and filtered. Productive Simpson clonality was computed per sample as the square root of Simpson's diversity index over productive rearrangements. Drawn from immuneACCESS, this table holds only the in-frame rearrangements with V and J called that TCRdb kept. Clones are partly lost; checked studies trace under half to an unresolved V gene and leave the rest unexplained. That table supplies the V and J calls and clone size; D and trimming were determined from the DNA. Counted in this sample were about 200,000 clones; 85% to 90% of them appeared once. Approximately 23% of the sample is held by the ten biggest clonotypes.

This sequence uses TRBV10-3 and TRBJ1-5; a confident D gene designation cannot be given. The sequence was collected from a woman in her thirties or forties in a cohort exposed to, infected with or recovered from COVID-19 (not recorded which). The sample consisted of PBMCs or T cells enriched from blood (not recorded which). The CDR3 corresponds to CAISESLNQPQHF. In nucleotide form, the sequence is TGTGCCATCAGTGAGTCGCTAAATCAGCCCCAGCATTTT.